The clone carrying this T cell receptor (beta chain) was counted once. The antigen is not known. The data were obtained in a study of OX40 agonist ivuxolimab in advanced cancers. Study overall: The study enrolled dose-escalation patients with hepatocellular carcinoma, melanoma, renal cell or head and neck cancer. With a range of roughly 20 to 80, age averaged approximately 60 years, and around 83% were male.

The CDR3 covers 15 residues. V lost 0 bases and J lost 0, with 5 bases in between. Germline CDR1 reads MNHEY; CDR2 reads SVGAGI. Study outcomes and limitations: CD8+ T cells averaged more expanded clones than CD4+. Several nonresponders also turned out to have low normalized T-cell clonal expansion.

The repertoire was sequenced with immunoSEQ multiplex PCR; TCRdb's copy has only in-frame clones and lacks some. The table records 20,000 or so clones, 65% to 85% of them present only once. The source of this sequence is an adult with an advanced solid tumor such as melanoma, head and neck, liver or kidney cancer. The material was CD4+ or CD8+ T cells sorted from blood, obtained in a trial of the OX40 agonist ivuxolimab. V and J are TRBV6-5 and TRBJ1-4; D is unresolved. This chain's CDR3 is CASSYSPTTNEKLFF. The CDR3 nucleotides read TGTGCCAGCAGTTACTCCCCTACAACTAATGAAAAACTGTTTTTT.